The sample holds a few counts of the clone carrying this T cell receptor (beta chain). Its antigen is not known. This sample is part of a study of T cells in localized non-small cell lung cancer. Whole-study findings and limits: Adjacent lung exhibited a median of around 60 among the 100 most abundant tumor clones.

Data came from immunoSEQ multiplex PCR; TCRdb stores just in-frame clones and leaves some out. The sample yields 1,500 to 2,000 clones, 20% to 25% seen once. This specimen was lung tumor tissue, taken before any cancer treatment. The sequence came from a man between 35 and 75 years old with stage III lung adenocarcinoma.

DNA for the CDR3: TGTGCCAGCAGTTACTCTCCTAGCGGGGAAGAAGAGACCCAGTACTTC. It is translated as CASSYSPSGEEETQYF. V and J are TRBV6-8 and TRBJ2-5; 9 bases are a match to TRBD2. The V gene end was trimmed by 0 bases and the J gene end by 3 bases; junction bases not matched to a gene: 5. Germline CDR1 is MNHGY and CDR2 is SAAAGT. This CDR3 has 16 amino acids.